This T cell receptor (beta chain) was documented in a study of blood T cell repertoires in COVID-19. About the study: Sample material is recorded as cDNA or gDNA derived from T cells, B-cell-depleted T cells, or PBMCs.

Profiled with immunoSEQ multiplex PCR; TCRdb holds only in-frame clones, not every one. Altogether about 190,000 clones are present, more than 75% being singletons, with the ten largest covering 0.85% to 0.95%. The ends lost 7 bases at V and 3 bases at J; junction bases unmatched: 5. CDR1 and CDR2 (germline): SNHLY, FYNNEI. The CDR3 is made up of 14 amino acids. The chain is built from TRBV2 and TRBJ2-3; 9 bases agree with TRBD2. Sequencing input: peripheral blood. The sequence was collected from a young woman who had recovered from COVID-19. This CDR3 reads CASIAGGRTDTQYF. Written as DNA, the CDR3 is TGTGCCAGCATCGCGGGGGGGCGGACAGATACGCAGTATTTT.